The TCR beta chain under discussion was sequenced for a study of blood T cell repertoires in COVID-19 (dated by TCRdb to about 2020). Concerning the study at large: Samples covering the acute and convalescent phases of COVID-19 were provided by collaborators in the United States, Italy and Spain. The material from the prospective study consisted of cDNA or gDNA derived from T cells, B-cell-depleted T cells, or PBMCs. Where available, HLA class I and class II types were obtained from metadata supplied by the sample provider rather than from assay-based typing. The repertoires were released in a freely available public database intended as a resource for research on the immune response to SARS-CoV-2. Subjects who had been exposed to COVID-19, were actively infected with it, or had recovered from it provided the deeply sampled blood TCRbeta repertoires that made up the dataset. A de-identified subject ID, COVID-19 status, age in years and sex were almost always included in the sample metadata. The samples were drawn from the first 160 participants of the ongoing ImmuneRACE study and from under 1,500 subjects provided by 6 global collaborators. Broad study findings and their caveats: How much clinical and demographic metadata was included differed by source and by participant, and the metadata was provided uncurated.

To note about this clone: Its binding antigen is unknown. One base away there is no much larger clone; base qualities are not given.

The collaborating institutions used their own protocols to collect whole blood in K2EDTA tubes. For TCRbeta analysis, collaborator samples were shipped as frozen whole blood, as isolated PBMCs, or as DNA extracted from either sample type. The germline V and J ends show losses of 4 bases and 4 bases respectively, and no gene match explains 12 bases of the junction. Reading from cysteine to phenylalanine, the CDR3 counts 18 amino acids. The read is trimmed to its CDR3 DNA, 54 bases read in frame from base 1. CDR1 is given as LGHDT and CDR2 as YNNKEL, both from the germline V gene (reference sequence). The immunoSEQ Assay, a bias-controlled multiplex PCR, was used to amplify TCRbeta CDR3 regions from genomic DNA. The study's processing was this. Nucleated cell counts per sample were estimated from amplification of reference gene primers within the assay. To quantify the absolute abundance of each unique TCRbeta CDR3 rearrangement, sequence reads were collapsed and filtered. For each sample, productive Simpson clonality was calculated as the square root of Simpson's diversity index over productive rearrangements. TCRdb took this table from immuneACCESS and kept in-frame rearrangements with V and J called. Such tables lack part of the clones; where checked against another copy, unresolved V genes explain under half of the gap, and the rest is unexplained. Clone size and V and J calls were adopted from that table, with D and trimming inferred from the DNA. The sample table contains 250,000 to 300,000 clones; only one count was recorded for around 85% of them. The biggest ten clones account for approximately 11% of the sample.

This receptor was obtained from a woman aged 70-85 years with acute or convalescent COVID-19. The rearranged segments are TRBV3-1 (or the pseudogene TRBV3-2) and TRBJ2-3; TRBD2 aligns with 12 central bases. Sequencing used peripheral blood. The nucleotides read TGTGCCAGCAGCCGAAACCGGCCTAGCGGGGGGGCCCCAGATACGCAGTATTTT. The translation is CASSRNRPSGGAPDTQYF.